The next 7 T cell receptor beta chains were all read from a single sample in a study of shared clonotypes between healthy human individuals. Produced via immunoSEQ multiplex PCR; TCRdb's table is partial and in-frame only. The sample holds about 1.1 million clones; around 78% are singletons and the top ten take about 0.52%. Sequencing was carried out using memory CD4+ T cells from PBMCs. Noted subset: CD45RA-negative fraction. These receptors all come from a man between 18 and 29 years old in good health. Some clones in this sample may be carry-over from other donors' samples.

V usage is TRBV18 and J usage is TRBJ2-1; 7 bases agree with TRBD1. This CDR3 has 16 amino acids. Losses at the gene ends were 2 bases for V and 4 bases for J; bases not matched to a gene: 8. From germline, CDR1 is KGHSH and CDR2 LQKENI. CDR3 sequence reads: CASSPRQGNSYNEQFF. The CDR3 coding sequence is TGTGCCAGCTCACCAAGACAGGGCAACTCTTACAATGAGCAGTTCTTC. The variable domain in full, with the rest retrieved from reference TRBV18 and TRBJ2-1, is NAGVMQNPRHLVRRRGQEARLRCSPMKGHSHVYWYRQLPEEGLKFMVYLQKENIIDESGMPKERFSAEFPKEGPSILRIQQVVRGDSAAYFCASSPRQGNSYNEQFFGPGTRLTVL.

This CDR3 is CASRTDRNTGELFF. For the CDR3, the DNA is TGTGCCAGCCGGACGGACCGAAACACCGGGGAGCTGTTTTTT. V and J are TRBV27 and TRBJ2-2; no clear D gene. V dropped 8 bases and J dropped 2 bases, with 12 bases sitting between them. The CDR3 consists of 14 residues. Germline V CDR1 and CDR2: MNHEY, SMNVEV (reference sequence).

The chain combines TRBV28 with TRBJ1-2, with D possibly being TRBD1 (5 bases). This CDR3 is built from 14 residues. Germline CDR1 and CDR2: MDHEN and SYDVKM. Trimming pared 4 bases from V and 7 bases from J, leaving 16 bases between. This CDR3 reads CASSSNTDRFGYTF. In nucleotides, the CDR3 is TGTGCCAGCAGTTCCAACACCGACAGATTTGGCTACACCTTC.

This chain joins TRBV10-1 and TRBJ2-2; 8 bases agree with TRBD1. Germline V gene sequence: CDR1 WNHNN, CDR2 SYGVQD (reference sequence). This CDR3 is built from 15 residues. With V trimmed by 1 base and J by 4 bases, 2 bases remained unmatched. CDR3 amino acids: CASSEFDRGTGELFF. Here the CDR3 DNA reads TGCGCCAGCAGTGAGTTCGACAGGGGCACCGGGGAGCTGTTTTTT.

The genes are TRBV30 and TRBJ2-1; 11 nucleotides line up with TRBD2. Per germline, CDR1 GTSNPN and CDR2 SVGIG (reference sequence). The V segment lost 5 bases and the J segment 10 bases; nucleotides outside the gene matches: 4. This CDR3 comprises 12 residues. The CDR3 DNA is TGTGCCTGGGGGGGGACTAGCGGAGAGCAGTTCTTC. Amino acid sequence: CAWGGTSGEQFF.

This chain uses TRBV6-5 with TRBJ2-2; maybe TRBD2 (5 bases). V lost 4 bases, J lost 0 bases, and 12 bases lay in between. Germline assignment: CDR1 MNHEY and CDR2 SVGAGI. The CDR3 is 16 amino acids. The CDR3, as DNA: TGTGCCAGCAGTTTAAGAGGGAGCGCGAACACCGGGGAGCTGTTTTTT. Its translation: CASSLRGSANTGELFF.

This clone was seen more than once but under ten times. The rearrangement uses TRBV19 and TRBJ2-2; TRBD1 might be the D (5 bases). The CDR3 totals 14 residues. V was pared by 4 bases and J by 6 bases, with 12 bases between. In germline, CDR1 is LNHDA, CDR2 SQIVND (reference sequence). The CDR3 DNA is TGTGCCAGTAGTACGATCGCAGGGTCCGGGGAGCTGTTTTTT. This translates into CASSTIAGSGELFF.